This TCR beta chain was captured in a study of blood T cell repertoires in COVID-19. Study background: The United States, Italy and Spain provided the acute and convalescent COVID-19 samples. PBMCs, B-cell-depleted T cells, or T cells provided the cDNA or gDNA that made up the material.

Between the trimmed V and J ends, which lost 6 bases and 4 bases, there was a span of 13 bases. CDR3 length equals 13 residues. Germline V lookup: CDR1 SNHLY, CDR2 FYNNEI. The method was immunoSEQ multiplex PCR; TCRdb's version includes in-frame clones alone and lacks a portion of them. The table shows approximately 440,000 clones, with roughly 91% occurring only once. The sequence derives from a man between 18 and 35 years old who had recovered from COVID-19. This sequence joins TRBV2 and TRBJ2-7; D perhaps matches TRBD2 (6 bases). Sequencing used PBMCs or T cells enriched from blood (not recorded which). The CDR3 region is CASREGGYYEQYF. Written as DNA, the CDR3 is TGTGCCAGCAGGGAGGGTGGCTATTACGAGCAGTACTTC.